Presented here are 9 T cell receptor beta chains from one specimen sequenced in a study of identifying expanded T cells in peripheral blood. Clones were read by immunoSEQ multiplex PCR, and TCRdb kept only the in-frame ones, dropping some. The profile covers 85,000 to 90,000 clones, with around 87% appearing a single time and about 5.6% taken by the ten largest. Specimen: blood. The receptors were gathered from a person aged 18 to 70 in good health.

The rearrangement uses TRBV29-1 and TRBJ2-3; TRBD1 matches at 10 bases. Germline CDR1 is SQVTM and CDR2 is ANQGSEA. CDR3 length: 13 amino acids. V lost 6 bases to trimming and J lost 3 bases; unmatched junction nucleotides: 3. The chain's CDR3 is CSVRQGATDTQYF. The CDR3, as DNA: TGCAGCGTCCGACAGGGGGCTACAGATACGCAGTATTTT.

The rearrangement links TRBV7-9 to TRBJ1-2; 7 bases line up with TRBD1. The CDR3 extends over 15 amino acids. CDR1 is SEHNR, CDR2 FQNEAQ, per germline (reference sequence). V was pared by 0 bases and J by 4 bases, with 5 bases of the junction left unmatched. CDR3 protein: CASSLATGTVYGYTF. The CDR3 bases are TGTGCCAGCAGCTTAGCTACCGGGACAGTCTATGGCTACACCTTC.

A few counts support this clone. This rearrangement joins TRBV10-2 to TRBJ1-2; no clear D gene. V was trimmed by 3 bases and J by 5 bases, leaving 7 bases between them. Germline V CDR1 and CDR2: WSHSY, SAAADI. CDR3 size: 12 residues. CDR3 nucleotides: TGCGCCAGCAGTGATGCGGGGTATGGCTACACCTTC. It codes for CASSDAGYGYTF.

The chain combines TRBV6-5 with TRBJ1-1; D not resolved. There are 15 residues in the CDR3. Trimming removed 6 bases at V and 7 bases at J, with 21 bases between. CDR1 MNHEY and CDR2 SVGAGI come from the germline V gene. CDR3 coding DNA: TGTGCCAGCAGCCTTACAACCTCCCCGGAGGGTGAAGCTTTCTTT. Translated: CASSLTTSPEGEAFF.

The V and J genes are TRBV5-1 and TRBJ2-5, with D perhaps assigned TRBD1 or TRBD2 (5 bases each). Trimming left V 2 bases short and J 3 bases short, with 11 bases between. Germline CDR1 SGHRS, CDR2 YFSETQ. This CDR3 is built from 14 residues. This CDR3 is CASSFRGGEETQYF. The CDR3 bases are TGCGCCAGCAGCTTCCGGGGCGGCGAAGAGACCCAGTACTTC. The full variable domain, rest sourced from reference TRBV5-1 and TRBJ2-5, is KAGVTQTPRYLIKTRGQQVTLSCSPISGHRSVSWYQQTPGQGLQFLFEYFSETQRNKGNFPGRFSGRQFSNSRSEMNVSTLELGDSALYLCASSFRGGEETQYFGPGTRLLVL.

J is TRBJ1-1 and V is TRBV7-6; D gene ambiguous. V was pared by 2 bases and J by 2 bases, with 9 bases between. CDR3 length: 14 residues. Germline V gene sequence: CDR1 SGHVS, CDR2 FNYEAQ. The chain's CDR3 is CASSLSPVNTEAFF. The CDR3 DNA sequence: TGTGCCAGCAGCTTATCCCCAGTCAACACTGAAGCTTTCTTT.

The gene calls are TRBV13 and TRBJ1-4, with a weak D call TRBD1 (6 bases). This CDR3 comprises 16 residues. V lost 5 bases and J lost 0, with 13 bases in between. Germline CDR1 reads PRHDT; CDR2 reads FYEKMQ (reference sequence). CDR3 bases: TGTGCCAGCAGCGATCAACAGGGCGCAACTAATGAAAAACTGTTTTTT. Residues: CASSDQQGATNEKLFF.

The chain combines TRBV6-1 with TRBJ2-7; no reliable D call. Germline CDR1 and CDR2: MNHNS and SASEGT. There are 14 residues in the CDR3. V shed 4 bases and J shed 2 bases, with 12 bases lying between them. The CDR3 DNA reads TGTGCCAGCAGTGCCAACTGGGTAACCTACGAGCAGTACTTC. Translating gives CASSANWVTYEQYF.

This clone was seen once. The chain employs TRBV27 and TRBJ2-1, with unresolved D. Germline values: CDR1 MNHEY, CDR2 SMNVEV (reference sequence). This CDR3 has 14 amino acids. Trimming took 3 bases from V and 5 from J, leaving 11 bases between them. The CDR3 protein is CASSFWQTNNEQFF. The CDR3 DNA follows: TGTGCCAGCAGTTTTTGGCAGACGAACAATGAGCAGTTCTTC.